Listed here are 17 T cell receptor beta chains from one sample, sequenced in a study of cytomegalovirus exposure and HLA in healthy donors. The PCR made use of 60 Vbeta and 13 Jbeta primers. Some clones are missing from TCRdb's copy, which holds only in-frame ones; the method was immunoSEQ multiplex PCR. The sample lists about 78,000 clones, 65% to 80% occurring once. The sequenced sample consisted of PBMCs. These receptors all stem from a woman aged 40-49 years in good health and CMV-seropositive.

This clone was picked up one time. The gene calls are TRBV6-5 and TRBJ2-5, with a possible D match to TRBD1 (5 bases). Germline CDR1 MNHEY, CDR2 SVGAGI. The CDR3 extends over 15 amino acids. Trimming removed 0 bases from V and 2 bases from J, with 10 bases in between. The DNA of the CDR3 is TGTGCCAGCAGTTACTCAGGGGCAGCACAAGAGACCCAGTACTTC. This encodes CASSYSGAAQETQYF.

The chain is built from TRBV4-1 and TRBJ2-1; TRBD2 matches 9 bases. Germline V gives CDR1 MGHRA, CDR2 YSYEKL. The CDR3 runs 15 residues. Germline trimming cut 4 bases from V and 2 bases from J; bases unmatched to any gene: 3. CDR3 loop: CASSRAGGPYNEQFF. Written as DNA, the CDR3 is TGCGCCAGCAGCCGAGCGGGGGGACCCTACAATGAGCAGTTCTTC.

The chain is built from TRBV7-3 and TRBJ1-2; perhaps TRBD1 as D (6 bases). The CDR3 runs 13 residues. CDR1 is SGHTA and CDR2 is FQGTGA in the germline V gene. Trimming shortened V by 4 bases and J by 1 base, and 7 bases separated the two germline ends. The CDR3 DNA reads TGTGCCAGCAGCTCACAGGGTAACTATGGCTACACCTTC. Protein sequence: CASSSQGNYGYTF.

The rearrangement links TRBV5-4 to TRBJ2-7, with 10 bases matching TRBD1. J was trimmed by 6 bases and V by 4 bases; bases with no gene match: 10. CDR3 length equals 15 residues. Germline lookup yields CDR1 SGHNT and CDR2 YYREEE (reference sequence). The CDR3 DNA reads TGTGCCAGCAGCCCACCCGGGACAGGGGTTGTCGAGCAGTACTTC. Amino acids: CASSPPGTGVVEQYF.

The table lists this clone with many counts. The chain links TRBV9 to TRBJ2-7; the D is unclear. The germline V gene has CDR1 SGDLS and CDR2 YYNGEE. The length of the CDR3 is 14 residues. V lost 3 bases and J 4 bases, leaving 14 bases between the germline ends. CDR3 region: CASSAPNLPYEQYF. DNA of the CDR3: TGTGCCAGCAGCGCCCCGAATCTACCATACGAGCAGTACTTC.

V is TRBV30 and J is TRBJ2-7, with D perhaps matching TRBD1 (5 bases). CDR1 and CDR2 (germline): GTSNPN, SVGIG (reference sequence). Trimming cost V 1 base and J 3 bases, with 7 bases left between them. The CDR3 sequence is 12 residues long. Written as DNA, the CDR3 is TGTGCCTGGAGTGGGCAGGGCTACGAGCAGTACTTC. Translated, it gives CAWSGQGYEQYF.

The gene calls are TRBV5-1 and TRBJ2-1; 9 nucleotides agree with TRBD1. Germline trimming cut 4 bases from V and 0 bases from J; bases unmatched to any gene: 2. Germline loops: CDR1 SGHRS, CDR2 YFSETQ. This CDR3 contains 15 residues. The CDR3 spells CASSGTGSSYNEQFF. CDR3 DNA sequence: TGCGCCAGCAGCGGGACAGGGAGCTCCTACAATGAGCAGTTCTTC.

This rearrangement joins TRBV7-2 to TRBJ2-1; 12 bases map to TRBD2. This CDR3 region has 17 residues. Germline V gene data show CDR1 as SGHTA and CDR2 as FQGNSA. V was clipped by 5 bases and J by 5 bases; unmatched bases: 10. The DNA for the CDR3 is TGTGCCAGCAGCCAACAAGGACTAGCGGGGTTGAACAATGAGCAGTTCTTC. It specifies CASSQQGLAGLNNEQFF.

V and J are TRBV4-1 and TRBJ1-6; TRBD1 aligns across 8 bases. CDR1 and CDR2 from the germline V gene are MGHRA and YSYEKL. The length of the CDR3 is 18 residues. With V trimmed by 0 bases and J by 4 bases, 8 bases remained unmatched. CDR3 loop: CASSQDSRGQGYNSPLHF. The CDR3 DNA sequence: TGCGCCAGCAGCCAAGATAGCCGTGGACAGGGATATAATTCACCCCTCCACTTT.

This rearrangement joins TRBV2 to TRBJ2-7; 7 bases are a match to TRBD2. CDR1 and CDR2 (germline): SNHLY, FYNNEI. V was clipped by 10 bases and J by 7 bases; unmatched bases: 1. This CDR3 spans 9 amino acids. The CDR3 nucleotides read TGTGCCACGGGGGGTGAGCAGTACTTC. Translated, it gives CATGGEQYF.

This chain uses TRBV10-3 with TRBJ2-3; D perhaps matches TRBD2 (6 bases). The CDR3 length is 12 residues. CDR1 is ENHRY and CDR2 is SYGVKD in the germline V gene. Trimming shortened V by 4 bases and J by 4 bases, and 6 bases separated the two germline ends. The CDR3 loop reads CAISASADTQYF. The CDR3 DNA sequence: TGTGCCATCAGTGCTAGCGCAGATACGCAGTATTTT.

This clone was counted a single time. This chain connects TRBV29-1 to TRBJ2-7; the match to TRBD1 covers 7 bases. Germline values: CDR1 SQVTM, CDR2 ANQGSEA. V shed 5 bases and J 7 bases; nucleotides not matched to a gene: 17. The CDR3 contains 15 residues. CDR3 residues: CSVSSSGGTSLEQYF. The DNA of the CDR3 is TGCAGCGTTTCTTCCTCAGGGGGAACCTCTCTGGAGCAGTACTTC.

In its sample, this clone was seen a few times. The chain uses TRBV27 and TRBJ1-5; 9 bases match TRBD1. Per germline, CDR1 MNHEY and CDR2 SMNVEV (reference sequence). After removal of 6 bases from V and 1 base from J, the junction contained 4 bases not matched to a gene. The CDR3 sequence is 15 residues long. The CDR3 here is CASRGGTGSNQPQHF. The DNA of the CDR3 is TGTGCCAGCAGGGGAGGGACAGGGAGCAATCAGCCCCAGCATTTT.

The chain has TRBV9 and TRBJ2-1; TRBD2 agrees at 12 bases. From germline, CDR1 is SGDLS and CDR2 YYNGEE. The V gene end was trimmed by 3 bases and the J gene end by 0 bases; junction bases not matched to a gene: 4. The CDR3 runs to 17 residues. The CDR3 DNA sequence: TGTGCCAGCAGCGGTGGACTAGCGGGACCCTCCTACAATGAGCAGTTCTTC. Protein sequence: CASSGGLAGPSYNEQFF.

The J gene is TRBJ2-1, the V gene TRBV5-1, with 8 bases that match TRBD1. This CDR3 region has 15 residues. The V gene's germline CDR1 is SGHRS and CDR2 YFSETQ. Unmatched junction bases numbered 3, after V lost 2 bases and J lost 2 bases. CDR3 sequence reads: CASSFNRGTYNEQFF. The CDR3 coding sequence is TGCGCCAGCAGCTTTAACAGGGGGACCTACAATGAGCAGTTCTTC.

The V call is TRBV14, the J call TRBJ1-1, with D uncertain. The CDR3 extends over 16 amino acids. The germline CDR1 and CDR2 sequences are SGHDN and FVKESK. Trimming took 4 bases from V and 1 from J, leaving 16 bases between them. CDR3 protein: CASSPHIPTPNTEAFF. The CDR3 DNA reads as TGTGCCAGCAGCCCTCACATCCCGACACCGAACACTGAAGCTTTCTTT. The full variable domain, with the rest looked up from reference TRBV14 and TRBJ1-1, is EAGVTQFPSHSVIEKGQTVTLRCDPISGHDNLYWYRRVMGKEIKFLLHFVKESKQDESGMPNNRFLAERTGGTYSTLKVQPAELEDSGVYFCASSPHIPTPNTEAFFGQGTRLTVV.

In its sample, this clone was seen once. The V and J genes are TRBV2 and TRBJ1-5; D unresolved. V lost 6 bases, J lost 5 bases, and 11 bases lay in between. The CDR3 loop spans 13 amino acids. Looked up from germline, CDR1 is SNHLY and CDR2 is FYNNEI. CDR3 sequence: CASRVEVHQPQHF. As DNA, the CDR3 is TGTGCCAGCAGGGTAGAAGTACATCAGCCCCAGCATTTT.